This T cell receptor beta chain derives from a study of blood T cells in healthy people across ages. This clonotype was picked up a small number of times. The second PCR ran roughly 6 to 11 cycles with a sample-barcoded 5' primer and J-beta primers. One entry per CDR3 protein, called by TCRdb with MiXCR from the 5' RACE reads. The sample includes some 1,800,000 distinct CDR3 sequences, around 42% seen only once; the top ten take 23%. The specimen was blood. The TCR was taken from a human donor in good health.

CDR3 in amino acids: CASSLLAEAYEQYF. The CDR3 DNA sequence: TGTGCCAGCAGTTTGTTAGCTGAGGCCTACGAGCAGTACTTC. The chain joins TRBV5-5 to TRBJ2-7; no firm D call. V lost 5 bases to trimming and J lost 2 bases, with 14 bases between them. The CDR3 loop spans 14 amino acids. Per the germline V gene, CDR1 is SGHKS and CDR2 is YYEKEE (reference sequence). Full variable domain (remainder filled in from reference TRBV5-5 and TRBJ2-7): DAGVTQSPTHLIKTRGQQVTLRCSPISGHKSVSWYQQVLGQGPQFIFQYYEKEERGRGNFPDRFSARQFPNYSSELNVNALLLGDSALYLCASSLLAEAYEQYFGPGTRLTVT.